This TCR beta chain was observed in a study of identical twins. General observations from the study: In beta out-of-frame sequences, the excess sharing between twins was weaker. The study drew conclusions from cross-sectional statistical analysis, not from following the same donors.

In TCRdb, the 5' RACE reads were re-called with MiXCR into one record per CDR3 protein. Among about 530,000 distinct CDR3 sequences listed, around 22% were seen once. The CDR3 has 17 residues. V shed 5 bases and J 4 bases; nucleotides not matched to a gene: 8. Notes on this clonotype: Its antigen is not known.

In addition, the sample was reused for a study of yellow fever vaccine responses in identical twins.

The sequenced sample consisted of CD4+ T cells sorted from blood. This clonotype originated in a woman between 18 and 30 years old in good health. V is TRBV12-3 or TRBV12-4 and J is TRBJ2-3, with 14 bases lining up with TRBD2. The CDR3 sequence is CASSNQPGLAGADTQYF. The CDR3 DNA reads as TGTGCCAGCAGTAATCAGCCGGGACTAGCGGGGGCAGATACGCAGTATTTT.